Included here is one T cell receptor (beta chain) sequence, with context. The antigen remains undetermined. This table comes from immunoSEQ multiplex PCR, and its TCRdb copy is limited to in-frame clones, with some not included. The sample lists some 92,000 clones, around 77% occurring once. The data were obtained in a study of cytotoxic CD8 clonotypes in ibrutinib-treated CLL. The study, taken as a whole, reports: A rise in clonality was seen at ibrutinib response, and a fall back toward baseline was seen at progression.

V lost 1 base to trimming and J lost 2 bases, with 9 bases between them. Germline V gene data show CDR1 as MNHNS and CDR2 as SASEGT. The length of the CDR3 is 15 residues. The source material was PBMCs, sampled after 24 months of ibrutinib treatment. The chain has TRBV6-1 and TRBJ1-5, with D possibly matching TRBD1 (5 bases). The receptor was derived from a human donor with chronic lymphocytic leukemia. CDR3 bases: TGTGCCAGCAGTGAAGGCAGGGTCGGCAATCAGCCCCAGCATTTT. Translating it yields CASSEGRVGNQPQHF.